This TCR beta chain was recorded in a study of human T cells and chemical hapten exposure. Study-level information: There were weekly diphenylcyclopropenone doses to the scalp for patients throughout the roughly 22-week study.

The time point here: pre-sensitization, week 0. Treatment of the sample: therapeutic diphenylcyclopropenone sensitization with weekly scalp DPC. Sequencing started from total RNA isolated from unfractionated whole blood. Unique molecular identifiers were affixed to discrete cDNA molecules within the library. Via MiXCR, TCRdb re-called the RACE reads, giving one row per CDR3 protein. The table lists 150,000 to 200,000 distinct CDR3 sequences, approximately 31% of them singletons. The sample here was whole blood, taken in connection with sensitization to the hapten diphenylcyclopropenone (DPC). The receptor comes from a woman aged 25-40 years with alopecia areata. Some clones in this sample may be carry-over from other donors' samples.

CDR3 protein: CASSVAEYSPLHF. Written as DNA, the CDR3 is TGTGCCAGCAGCGTAGCAGAGTACTCACCCCTCCACTTT. The V and J genes are TRBV9 and TRBJ1-6; no definite D call. V lost 0 bases, J lost 10 bases, and 8 bases lay in between. Germline V gene sequence: CDR1 SGDLS, CDR2 YYNGEE. The CDR3 length is 13 residues.